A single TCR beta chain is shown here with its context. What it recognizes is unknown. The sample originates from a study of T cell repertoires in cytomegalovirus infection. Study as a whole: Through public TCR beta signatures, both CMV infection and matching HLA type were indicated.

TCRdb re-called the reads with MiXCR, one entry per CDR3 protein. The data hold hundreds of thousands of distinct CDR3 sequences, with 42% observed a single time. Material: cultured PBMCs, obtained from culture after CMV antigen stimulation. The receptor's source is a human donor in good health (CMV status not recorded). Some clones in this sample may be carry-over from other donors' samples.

CDR3 DNA: TGTGCCAGCAGCCTCAGGGGGAATAATGAAGCTTTCTTT. Translation gives CASSLRGNNEAFF. This chain uses TRBV6-1 with TRBJ1-1; 7 positions agree with TRBD1. CDR3 length equals 13 residues. After removal of 6 bases from V and 7 bases from J, the junction contained 8 bases not matched to a gene. The germline V gene encodes CDR1 MNHNS and CDR2 SASEGT.